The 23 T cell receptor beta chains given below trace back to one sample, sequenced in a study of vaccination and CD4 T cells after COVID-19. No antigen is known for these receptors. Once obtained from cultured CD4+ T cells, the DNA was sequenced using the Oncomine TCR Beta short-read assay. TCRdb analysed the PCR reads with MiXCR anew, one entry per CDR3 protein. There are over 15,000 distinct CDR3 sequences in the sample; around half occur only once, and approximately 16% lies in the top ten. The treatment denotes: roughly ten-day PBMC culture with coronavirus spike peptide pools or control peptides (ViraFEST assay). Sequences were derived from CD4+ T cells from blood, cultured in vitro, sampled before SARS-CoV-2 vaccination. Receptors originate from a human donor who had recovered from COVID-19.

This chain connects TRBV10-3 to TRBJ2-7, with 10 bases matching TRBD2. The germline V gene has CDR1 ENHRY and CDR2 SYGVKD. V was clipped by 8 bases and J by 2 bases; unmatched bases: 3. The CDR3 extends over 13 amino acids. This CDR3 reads CAIATSGTYEQYF. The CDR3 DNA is TGTGCCATCGCAACTAGCGGGACCTACGAGCAGTACTTC.

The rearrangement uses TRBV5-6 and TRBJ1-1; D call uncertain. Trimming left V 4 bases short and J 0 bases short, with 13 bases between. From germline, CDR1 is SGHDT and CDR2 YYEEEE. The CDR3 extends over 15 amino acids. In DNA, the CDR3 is TGTGCCAGCAGCCCCCAGCCCGTTATGAACACTGAAGCTTTCTTT. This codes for CASSPQPVMNTEAFF. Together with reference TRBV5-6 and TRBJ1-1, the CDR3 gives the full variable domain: DAGVTQSPTHLIKTRGQQVTLRCSPKSGHDTVSWYQQALGQGPQFIFQYYEEEERQRGNFPDRFSGHQFPNYSSELNVNALLLGDSALYLCASSPQPVMNTEAFFGQGTRLTVV.

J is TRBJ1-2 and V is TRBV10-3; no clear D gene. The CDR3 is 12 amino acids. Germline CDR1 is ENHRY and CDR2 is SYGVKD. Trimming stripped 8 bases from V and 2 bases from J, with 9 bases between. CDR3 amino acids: CAIPAFNYGYTF. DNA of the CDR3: TGTGCCATCCCCGCCTTCAACTATGGCTACACCTTC.

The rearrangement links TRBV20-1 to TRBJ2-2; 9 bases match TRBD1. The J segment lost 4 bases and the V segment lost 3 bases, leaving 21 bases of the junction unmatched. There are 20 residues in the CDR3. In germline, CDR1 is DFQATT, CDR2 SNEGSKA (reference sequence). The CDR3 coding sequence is TGCAGTGCTAGGTCCCCCGGGGTTTGGACAGGGGTGCAGAGCACCGGGGAGCTGTTTTTT. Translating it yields CSARSPGVWTGVQSTGELFF.

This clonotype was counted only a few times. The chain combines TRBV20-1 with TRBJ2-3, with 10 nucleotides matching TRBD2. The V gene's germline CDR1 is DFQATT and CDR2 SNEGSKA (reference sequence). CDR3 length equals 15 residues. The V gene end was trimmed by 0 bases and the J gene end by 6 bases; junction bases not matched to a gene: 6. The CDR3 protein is CSARDLKAGGDTQYF. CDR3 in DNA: TGCAGTGCTAGAGATTTAAAAGCGGGGGGGGATACGCAGTATTTT.

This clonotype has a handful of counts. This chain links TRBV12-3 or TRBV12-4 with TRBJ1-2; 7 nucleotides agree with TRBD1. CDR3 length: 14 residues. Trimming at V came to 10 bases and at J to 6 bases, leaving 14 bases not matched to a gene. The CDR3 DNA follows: TGTGCCACCTCCCCCAGCGGGACAGACGATGGCTACACCTTC. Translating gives CATSPSGTDDGYTF.

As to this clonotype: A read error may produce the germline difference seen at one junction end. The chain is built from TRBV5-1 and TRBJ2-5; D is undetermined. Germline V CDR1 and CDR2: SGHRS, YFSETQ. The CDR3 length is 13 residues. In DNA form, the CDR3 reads TGCGCCAGCAGCTTTAGCCCCAAAGAGGCCCAGTACTTC. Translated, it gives CASSFSPKEAQYF.

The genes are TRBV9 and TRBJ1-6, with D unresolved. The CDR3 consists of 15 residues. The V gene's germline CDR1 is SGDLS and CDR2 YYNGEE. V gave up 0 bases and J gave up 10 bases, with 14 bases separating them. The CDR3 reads CASSVGAGLGSPLHF. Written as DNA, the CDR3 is TGTGCCAGCAGCGTAGGGGCCGGGTTGGGGTCACCCCTCCACTTT.

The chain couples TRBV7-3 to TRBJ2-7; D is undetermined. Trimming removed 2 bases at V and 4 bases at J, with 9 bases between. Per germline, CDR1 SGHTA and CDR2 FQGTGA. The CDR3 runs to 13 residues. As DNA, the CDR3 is TGTGCCAGCAGCTTAGCGGCGGAGTACGAGCAGTACTTC. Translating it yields CASSLAAEYEQYF.

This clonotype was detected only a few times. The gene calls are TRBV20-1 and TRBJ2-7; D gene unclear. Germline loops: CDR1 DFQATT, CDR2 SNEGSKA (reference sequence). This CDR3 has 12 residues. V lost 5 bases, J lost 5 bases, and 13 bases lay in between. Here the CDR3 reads CSAEGIVDEQYF. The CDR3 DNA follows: TGCAGTGCTGAAGGGATAGTGGACGAGCAGTACTTC.

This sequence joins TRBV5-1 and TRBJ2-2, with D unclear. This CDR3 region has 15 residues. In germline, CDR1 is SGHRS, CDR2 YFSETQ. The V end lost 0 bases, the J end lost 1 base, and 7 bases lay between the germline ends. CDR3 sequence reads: CASSLAKMNTGELFF. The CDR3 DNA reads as TGCGCCAGCAGCTTGGCGAAGATGAACACCGGGGAGCTGTTTTTT.

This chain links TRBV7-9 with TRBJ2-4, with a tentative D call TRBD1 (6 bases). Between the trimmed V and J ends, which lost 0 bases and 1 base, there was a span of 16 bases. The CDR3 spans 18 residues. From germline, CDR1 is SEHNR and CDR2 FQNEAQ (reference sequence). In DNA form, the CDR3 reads TGTGCCAGCAGCTTAGCATTCGGGGCAGGGGTTGCCAAAAACATTCAGTACTTC. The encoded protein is CASSLAFGAGVAKNIQYF.

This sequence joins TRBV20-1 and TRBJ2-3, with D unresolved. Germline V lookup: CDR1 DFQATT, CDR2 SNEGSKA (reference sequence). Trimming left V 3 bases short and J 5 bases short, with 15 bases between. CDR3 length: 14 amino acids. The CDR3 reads CSASGGKIRDTQYF. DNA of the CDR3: TGCAGTGCTAGCGGCGGAAAAATCAGAGATACGCAGTATTTT.

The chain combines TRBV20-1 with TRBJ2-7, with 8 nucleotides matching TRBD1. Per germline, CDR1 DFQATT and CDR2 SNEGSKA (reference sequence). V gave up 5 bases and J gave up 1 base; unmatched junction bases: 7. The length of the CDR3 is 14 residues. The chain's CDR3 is CSAGAGGYSYEQYF. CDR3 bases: TGCAGTGCTGGGGCAGGGGGCTATTCCTACGAGCAGTACTTC.

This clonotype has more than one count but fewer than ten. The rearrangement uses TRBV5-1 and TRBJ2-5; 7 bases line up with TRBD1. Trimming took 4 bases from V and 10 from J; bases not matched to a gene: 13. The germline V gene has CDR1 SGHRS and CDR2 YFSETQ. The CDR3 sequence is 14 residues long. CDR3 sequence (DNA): TGCGCCAGCAGCGTACCGGGACAGCTTCCTATCCAGTACTTC. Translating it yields CASSVPGQLPIQYF. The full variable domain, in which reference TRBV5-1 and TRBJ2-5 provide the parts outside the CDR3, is KAGVTQTPRYLIKTRGQQVTLSCSPISGHRSVSWYQQTPGQGLQFLFEYFSETQRNKGNFPGRFSGRQFSNSRSEMNVSTLELGDSALYLCASSVPGQLPIQYFGPGTRLLVL.

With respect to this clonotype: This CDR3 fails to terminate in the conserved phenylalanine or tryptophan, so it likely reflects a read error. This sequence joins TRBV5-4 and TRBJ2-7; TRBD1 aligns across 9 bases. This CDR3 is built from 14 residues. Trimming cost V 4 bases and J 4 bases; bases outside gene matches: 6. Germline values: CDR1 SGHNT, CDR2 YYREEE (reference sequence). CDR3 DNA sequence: TGTGCCAGCAGCCCGGGACAGGGATTTTACGAGCAGTACCTC. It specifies CASSPGQGFYEQYL.

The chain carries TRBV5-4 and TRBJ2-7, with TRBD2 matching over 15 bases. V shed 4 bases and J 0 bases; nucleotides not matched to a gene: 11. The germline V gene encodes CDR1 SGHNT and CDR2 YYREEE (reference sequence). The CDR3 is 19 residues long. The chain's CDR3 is CASSHASGLAGGNSYEQYF. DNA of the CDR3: TGTGCCAGCAGCCACGCCTCGGGACTAGCGGGAGGCAACTCCTACGAGCAGTACTTC.

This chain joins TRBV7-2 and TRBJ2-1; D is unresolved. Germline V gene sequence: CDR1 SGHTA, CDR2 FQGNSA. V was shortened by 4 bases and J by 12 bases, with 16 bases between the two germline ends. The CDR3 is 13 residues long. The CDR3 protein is CASSSQERIVQFF. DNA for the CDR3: TGTGCCAGCAGCTCGCAAGAAAGGATAGTGCAGTTCTTC.

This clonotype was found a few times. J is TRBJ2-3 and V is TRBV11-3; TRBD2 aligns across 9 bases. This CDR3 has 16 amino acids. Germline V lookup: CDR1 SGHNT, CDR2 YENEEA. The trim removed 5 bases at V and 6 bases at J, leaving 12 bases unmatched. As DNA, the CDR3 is TGTGCCAGCAGCCTAGGGCGGCGGGAGGGCCTGGATACGCAGTATTTT. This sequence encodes CASSLGRREGLDTQYF.

The CDR3 DNA reads TGTGCCAGTAGTATAGAAGGTACTATTACAGATACGCAGTATTTT. This encodes CASSIEGTITDTQYF. The J gene is TRBJ2-3, the V gene TRBV19; D gene unclear. Germline CDR1 and CDR2: LNHDA and SQIVND (reference sequence). Trimming stripped 0 bases from V and 3 bases from J, with 10 bases between. The CDR3 is 15 residues long.

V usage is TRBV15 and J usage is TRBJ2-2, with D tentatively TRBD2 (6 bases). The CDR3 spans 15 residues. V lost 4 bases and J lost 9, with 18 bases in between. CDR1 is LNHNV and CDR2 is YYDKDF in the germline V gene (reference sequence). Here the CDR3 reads CATSIEKFGSRELFF. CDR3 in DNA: TGTGCCACCAGCATCGAGAAGTTCGGGAGCAGGGAGCTGTTTTTT. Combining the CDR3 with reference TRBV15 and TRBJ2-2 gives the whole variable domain DAMVIQNPRYQVTQFGKPVTLSCSQTLNHNVMYWYQQKSSQAPKLLFHYYDKDFNNEADTPDNFQSRRPNTSFCFLDIRSPGLGDTAMYLCATSIEKFGSRELFFGEGSRLTVL.

In DNA form, the CDR3 reads TGTGCCAGCACCCGACAGGCTAGCGCGAGCTCCTACAATGAGCAGTTCTTC. It translates to CASTRQASASSYNEQFF. The gene calls are TRBV6-1 and TRBJ2-1; D is perhaps TRBD1 or TRBD2 (6 bases each). V gave up 7 bases and J gave up 0 bases, with 19 bases separating them. Germline CDR1 reads MNHNS; CDR2 reads SASEGT. The CDR3 loop spans 17 amino acids.

The CDR3 DNA sequence: TGCAGTGCTAGATCCATAACCTCGGACAGGGAAAGCACTGAAGCTTTCTTT. It is translated as CSARSITSDRESTEAFF. The chain has TRBV20-1 and TRBJ1-1; 8 nucleotides align to TRBD1. V was clipped by 2 bases and J by 4 bases; unmatched bases: 15. The length of the CDR3 is 17 residues. Per germline, CDR1 DFQATT and CDR2 SNEGSKA (reference sequence).